This T cell receptor (beta chain) was documented in a study of T cells in Graves' hyperthyroidism and ophthalmopathy. Study-wide points: Ophthalmopathy onset followed model prediction by a median about seven months.

Thyroid ultrasound and orbital computed tomography, with clinical symptoms and serum thyroxine and TRAb, informed diagnoses. The CDR3 has 16 amino acids. V dropped 7 bases and J dropped 5 bases, with 21 bases sitting between them. Germline loops: CDR1 SNHLY, CDR2 FYNNEI. RNA transcripts gave rise to amplified TCR beta CDR3 regions. First-round RT-PCR targeting the TCR CDR3 was performed with the HTBI primer set. MiXCR, run by TCRdb on the multiplex PCR reads, gives a single entry per CDR3 protein. The table shows around 300,000 distinct CDR3 sequences, with approximately 13% occurring only once. On this clonotype itself: The antigen is not known.

The receptor was derived from a middle-aged woman with Graves' hyperthyroidism. V and J are TRBV2 and TRBJ2-1; the D gene is possibly TRBD2 (6 bases). Sample: blood. CDR3: CASMSRGGTANNEQFF. The CDR3 DNA reads TGTGCCAGCATGAGCCGAGGCGGGACCGCCAACAATGAGCAGTTCTTC.